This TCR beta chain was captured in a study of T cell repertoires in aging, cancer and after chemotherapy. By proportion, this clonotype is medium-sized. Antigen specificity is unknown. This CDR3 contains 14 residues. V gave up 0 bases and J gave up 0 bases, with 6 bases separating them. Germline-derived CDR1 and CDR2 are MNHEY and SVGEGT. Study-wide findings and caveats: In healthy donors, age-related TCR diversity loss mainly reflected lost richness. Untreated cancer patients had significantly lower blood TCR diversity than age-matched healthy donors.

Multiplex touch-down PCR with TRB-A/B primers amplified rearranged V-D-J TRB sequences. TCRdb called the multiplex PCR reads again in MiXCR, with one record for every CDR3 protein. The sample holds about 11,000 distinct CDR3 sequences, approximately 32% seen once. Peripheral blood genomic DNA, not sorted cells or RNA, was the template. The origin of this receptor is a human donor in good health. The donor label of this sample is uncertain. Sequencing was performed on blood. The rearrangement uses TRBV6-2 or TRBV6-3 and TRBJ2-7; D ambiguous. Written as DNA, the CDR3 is TGTGCCAGCAGTTACTCGACGGACTCCTACGAGCAGTACTTC. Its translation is CASSYSTDSYEQYF.